This TCR beta chain emerged from a study of early T cells in non-severe SARS-CoV-2 infection. Regarding the study as a whole: There was a bias toward anti-spike CD8 responses in VDJdb matching, which missed private and CD4 specificities.

Unique molecular identifiers (one per individual cDNA molecule) were attached. TCRdb reprocessed the 5' RACE reads via MiXCR and lists one record per CDR3 protein. The profile shows under 85,000 distinct CDR3 sequences, around 12% of them singletons. The germline V gene encodes CDR1 SGHVS and CDR2 FNYEAQ. Trimming took 3 bases from V and 3 from J; bases not matched to a gene: 11. This CDR3 spans 17 amino acids. Note on this clonotype: Its target is not known.

V gene TRBV7-6 combines with J gene TRBJ2-3, with 8 bases aligning to TRBD2. The sequence came from an adult who was a healthcare worker with PCR-confirmed SARS-CoV-2 infection or an uninfected control (not recorded which). The donor label of this sample is uncertain. Here the sequenced sample was whole blood, taken at baseline. Here the CDR3 reads CASSLGAGLAWTDTQYF. DNA for the CDR3: TGTGCCAGCAGCTTGGGGGCCGGACTAGCTTGGACAGATACGCAGTATTTT.